Following are 8 T cell receptor beta chains from one sample sequenced in a study of cytomegalovirus exposure and HLA in healthy donors. The PCR had 60 Vbeta and 13 Jbeta primers. Clones were sequenced by immunoSEQ multiplex PCR, and TCRdb holds only the in-frame ones, with some missing. Counted here are around 150,000 clones, 80% to 85% occurring once; the ten biggest clones make up less than 5%. The source material was PBMCs. These receptors were collected from a man aged 45-65 years in good health and CMV-seropositive.

To note about this clone: Germline is not matched at one junction end, which may reflect a read error. The chain carries TRBV10-3 and TRBJ2-7; TRBD2 agrees at 10 bases. Germline assignment: CDR1 ENHRY and CDR2 SYGVKD. This CDR3 contains 15 residues. The CDR3 protein is CAISDKRGGSHEQYF. The CDR3 nucleotides are TGTGCCATCAGTGACAAGCGGGGGGGCTCCCACGAGCAGTACTTC.

The J gene is TRBJ2-7, the V gene TRBV19; D is undetermined. Germline CDR1 reads LNHDA; CDR2 reads SQIVND (reference sequence). This CDR3 is 11 amino acids long. Trimming left V 7 bases short and J 4 bases short, with 8 bases between. CDR3 nucleotide sequence: TGTGCCAGTAAAGACAATTACGAGCAGTACTTC. Translating it yields CASKDNYEQYF.

The V gene is TRBV10-3, the J gene TRBJ2-7, with 11 positions matching TRBD1. J lost 3 bases, V lost 8 bases, and 6 bases had no gene match. Germline-derived CDR1 and CDR2 are ENHRY and SYGVKD. The CDR3 covers 14 residues. The CDR3 loop is CAIGAGTGGYEQYF. CDR3 DNA: TGTGCCATCGGGGCCGGGACAGGGGGCTACGAGCAGTACTTC.

V is TRBV28 and J is TRBJ2-1, with 7 positions matching TRBD1. Germline V lookup: CDR1 MDHEN, CDR2 SYDVKM. CDR3 size: 15 residues. Trimming cost V 8 bases and J 3 bases; bases outside gene matches: 10. As DNA, the CDR3 is TGTGCCAGCCGCAGAGGGGGCTCGAACTACAATGAGCAGTTCTTC. Amino acids: CASRRGGSNYNEQFF.

This clone was recorded a few times. The rearrangement links TRBV14 to TRBJ2-6; 7 positions agree with TRBD1. Germline values: CDR1 SGHDN, CDR2 FVKESK. The CDR3 totals 16 residues. The trim removed 2 bases at V and 3 bases at J, leaving 4 bases unmatched. The CDR3 coding sequence is TGTGCCAGCAGCCAATATACAGGGGTTGGGGCCAACGTCCTGACTTTC. It is translated as CASSQYTGVGANVLTF.

The V call is TRBV4-3, the J call TRBJ2-1, with TRBD2 identical over 9 bases. J gave up 4 bases and V 0 bases, and 7 bases lay outside the gene matches. Germline V gene sequence: CDR1 LGHNA, CDR2 YSLEER. This CDR3 spans 17 amino acids. The CDR3 here is CASSQDRASGAYNEQFF. CDR3 DNA: TGCGCCAGCAGCCAAGATAGGGCTAGCGGGGCGTACAATGAGCAGTTCTTC.

The gene calls are TRBV19 and TRBJ2-1; D is possibly TRBD1 (5 bases). The germline CDR1 and CDR2 sequences are LNHDA and SQIVND (reference sequence). This CDR3 has 14 residues. V was trimmed by 6 bases and J by 2 bases, leaving 11 bases between them. CDR3 loop: CASRLTVTYNEQFF. CDR3 coding DNA: TGTGCCAGTAGATTGACAGTGACCTACAATGAGCAGTTCTTC.

This chain uses TRBV28 with TRBJ2-7; maybe TRBD1 (6 bases). The V end was cut by 7 bases, the J end by 1 base, with 14 bases between. The CDR3 consists of 14 residues. In germline, CDR1 is MDHEN, CDR2 SYDVKM. The CDR3 sequence is CASTRDTGSYEQYF. The CDR3 coding sequence is TGTGCCAGCACCCGGGACACCGGTTCCTACGAGCAGTACTTC.